This TCR beta chain was documented in a study of cytomegalovirus exposure and HLA in healthy donors. Notes on the study in general: Analyzed later, association rates of TCRs varied across HLA loci, with DRB1 most and HLA-C fewest. It was confirmed in vitro that a few of the CMV-associated chains were specific for CMV antigens. Earlier findings revealed that most TCR beta V segments proved productive either about 87% or about 30% of the time. Immune exposure data for these donors was limited to CMV serostatus.

With respect to this clone: As yet, its antigen is unknown.

The V gene's germline CDR1 is SGHVS and CDR2 FQNEAQ. Trimming stripped 3 bases from V and 0 bases from J, with 6 bases between. The CDR3 is made up of 14 amino acids. Vbeta (60) and Jbeta (13) primers were used in the PCR. TCRdb's table, derived via immunoSEQ multiplex PCR, lists solely in-frame clones and lacks some. The sample has around 130,000 clones, approximately 71% seen once; the top ten hold 0.75% to 0.95%. The chain combines TRBV7-8 with TRBJ1-3; no reliable D call. The receptor was isolated from a woman aged 55-69 years in good health and CMV-seronegative. The sample was PBMCs. CDR3 protein: CASSLRGSGNTIYF. The CDR3 nucleotides are TGTGCCAGCAGCTTGCGGGGCTCTGGAAACACCATATATTTT.